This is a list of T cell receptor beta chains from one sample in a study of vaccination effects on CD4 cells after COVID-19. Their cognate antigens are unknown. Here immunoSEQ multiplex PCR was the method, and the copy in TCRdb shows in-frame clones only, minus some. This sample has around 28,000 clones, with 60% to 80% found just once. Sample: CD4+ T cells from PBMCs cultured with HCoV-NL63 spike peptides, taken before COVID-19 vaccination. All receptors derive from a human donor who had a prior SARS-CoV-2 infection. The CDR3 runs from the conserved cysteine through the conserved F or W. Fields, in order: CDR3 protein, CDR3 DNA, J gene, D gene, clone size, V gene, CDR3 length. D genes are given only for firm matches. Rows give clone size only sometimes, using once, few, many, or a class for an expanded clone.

CDR3aa: CASSRTDYNEQFF
CDR3nt: TGTGCCAGCAGCAGGACTGATTACAATGAGCAGTTCTTC
j_gene: TRBJ2-1
d_gene: -
abundance: few
v_gene: TRBV6-5
len: 13

CDR3aa: CASSREAGGWTDTQYF
CDR3nt: TGCGCCAGCAGTCGAGAAGCGGGAGGGTGGACAGATACGCAGTATTTT
j_gene: TRBJ2-3
d_gene: TRBD2
abundance: -
v_gene: TRBV23-1
len: 16

CDR3aa: CASSQRGRGTQYF
CDR3nt: TGTGCCAGCAGCCAGCGGGGTCGCGGGACCCAGTACTTC
j_gene: TRBJ2-5
d_gene: -
abundance: -
v_gene: TRBV3-1/TRBV3-2
len: 13

CDR3aa: CASSKVSRTTCFQETQYF
CDR3nt: TGTGCCAGCAGCAAAGTTTCCCGGACTACCTGTTTTCAAGAGACCCAGTACTTC
j_gene: TRBJ2-5
d_gene: -
abundance: -
v_gene: TRBV21-1
len: 18

CDR3aa: CASSLGGSGPADTQYF
CDR3nt: TGCGCCAGCAGCCTTGGGGGGAGTGGGCCCGCAGATACGCAGTATTTT
j_gene: TRBJ2-3
d_gene: -
abundance: -
v_gene: TRBV5-1
len: 16

CDR3aa: CASSLLGTGMNTEAFF
CDR3nt: TGTGCCAGCAGCTTGTTGGGGACAGGAATGAACACTGAAGCTTTCTTT
j_gene: TRBJ1-1
d_gene: TRBD1
abundance: -
v_gene: TRBV5-6
len: 16

CDR3aa: CASSLYRGGQETQYF
CDR3nt: TGCGCCAGCAGCTTGTACAGGGGAGGCCAAGAGACCCAGTACTTC
j_gene: TRBJ2-5
d_gene: -
abundance: -
v_gene: TRBV5-1
len: 15

CDR3aa: CASSTDWLRADTQYF
CDR3nt: TGTGCCAGCAGTACCGACTGGCTTAGGGCAGATACGCAGTATTTT
j_gene: TRBJ2-3
d_gene: -
abundance: few
v_gene: TRBV6-2/TRBV6-3
len: 15

CDR3aa: CASSTGTGGSGANVLTF
CDR3nt: TGCGCCAGCAGTACCGGGACAGGGGGCTCTGGGGCCAACGTCCTGACTTTC
j_gene: TRBJ2-6
d_gene: TRBD1
abundance: -
v_gene: TRBV5-1
len: 17

CDR3aa: CSARWGGGYTF
CDR3nt: TGCAGTGCTAGATGGGGAGGAGGCTACACCTTC
j_gene: TRBJ1-2
d_gene: -
abundance: -
v_gene: TRBV20-1
len: 11

CDR3aa: CASRKDRGGGYTF
CDR3nt: TGTGCCAGCAGAAAGGACAGGGGTGGGGGCTACACCTTC
j_gene: TRBJ1-2
d_gene: TRBD1
abundance: -
v_gene: TRBV2
len: 13

CDR3aa: CASSLTSGKNEQFF
CDR3nt: TGTGCCAGCAGCTTGACTAGCGGCAAGAATGAGCAGTTCTTC
j_gene: TRBJ2-1
d_gene: TRBD2
abundance: -
v_gene: TRBV7-9
len: 14

CDR3aa: CASSFSGPNIKELFF
CDR3nt: TGTGCTAGCAGCTTCTCGGGACCCAATATTAAGGAGCTGTTTTTT
j_gene: TRBJ2-2
d_gene: -
abundance: -
v_gene: TRBV7-7
len: 15

CDR3aa: CASSVIAGETDTQYF
CDR3nt: TGTGCCAGCAGTGTAATAGCGGGAGAGACAGATACGCAGTATTTT
j_gene: TRBJ2-3
d_gene: TRBD2
abundance: -
v_gene: TRBV6-4
len: 15

CDR3aa: CASSRGLNQPQHF
CDR3nt: TGTGCCAGCAGCCGGGGGTTAAATCAGCCCCAGCATTTT
j_gene: TRBJ1-5
d_gene: -
abundance: -
v_gene: TRBV7-9
len: 13

CDR3aa: CASSWDRGRSDTQYF
CDR3nt: TGTGCCAGCAGCTGGGACAGGGGGCGCTCAGATACGCAGTATTTT
j_gene: TRBJ2-3
d_gene: TRBD1
abundance: -
v_gene: TRBV5-8
len: 15

CDR3aa: CASSPNQKETQYF
CDR3nt: TGCGCCAGCAGCCCCAATCAAAAAGAGACCCAGTACTTC
j_gene: TRBJ2-5
d_gene: -
abundance: once
v_gene: TRBV4-3
len: 13

CDR3aa: CASSLSVVGADTQYF
CDR3nt: TGTGCCAGCAGCTTATCGGTCGTAGGGGCAGATACGCAGTATTTT
j_gene: TRBJ2-3
d_gene: -
abundance: -
v_gene: TRBV7-3
len: 15

CDR3aa: CASSMAWGDGANVLTF
CDR3nt: TGTGCCAGTAGTATGGCTTGGGGGGACGGGGCCAACGTCCTGACTTTC
j_gene: TRBJ2-6
d_gene: -
abundance: few
v_gene: TRBV19
len: 16

CDR3aa: CASSQQFEKIQYF
CDR3nt: TGTGCCAGCAGCCAACAATTTGAGAAGATTCAGTACTTC
j_gene: TRBJ2-4
d_gene: -
abundance: -
v_gene: TRBV16
len: 13

CDR3aa: CASSIAGDQPQHF
CDR3nt: TGTGCCAGTAGTATTGCGGGAGACCAGCCCCAGCATTTT
j_gene: TRBJ1-5
d_gene: -
abundance: -
v_gene: TRBV19
len: 13

CDR3aa: CASSFAGFYNSPLHF
CDR3nt: TGTGCCAGCAGTTTCGCGGGCTTCTATAATTCACCCCTCCACTTT
j_gene: TRBJ1-6
d_gene: -
abundance: -
v_gene: TRBV27
len: 15

CDR3aa: CASSAGVKTGAGTQYF
CDR3nt: TGTGCCAGCAGCGCGGGGGTTAAGACAGGGGCGGGGACCCAGTACTTC
j_gene: TRBJ2-5
d_gene: TRBD1
abundance: few
v_gene: TRBV9
len: 16

CDR3aa: CASSLGPKETQYF
CDR3nt: TGTGCCAGCAGTTTGGGTCCCAAAGAGACCCAGTACTTC
j_gene: TRBJ2-5
d_gene: -
abundance: -
v_gene: TRBV27
len: 13

CDR3aa: CASSYFGTSGGQEQFF
CDR3nt: TGTGCCAGCAGTTACTTCGGGACTAGCGGGGGACAGGAGCAGTTCTTC
j_gene: TRBJ2-1
d_gene: TRBD2
abundance: -
v_gene: TRBV6-5
len: 16

CDR3aa: CASSELKGPVVYEQYF
CDR3nt: TGTGCCAGCAGCGAACTAAAGGGACCTGTAGTCTACGAGCAGTACTTC
j_gene: TRBJ2-7
d_gene: -
abundance: -
v_gene: TRBV6-1
len: 16

CDR3aa: CASSHHKGGKTDTQYF
CDR3nt: TGCGCCAGCAGCCATCATAAGGGGGGGAAGACAGATACGCAGTATTTT
j_gene: TRBJ2-3
d_gene: -
abundance: -
v_gene: TRBV4-1
len: 16

CDR3aa: CASSMARGVGRNQPQHF
CDR3nt: TGTGCCAGTAGTATGGCCCGGGGGGTGGGGCGCAATCAGCCCCAGCATTTT
j_gene: TRBJ1-5
d_gene: -
abundance: -
v_gene: TRBV19
len: 17

CDR3aa: CASSLDGGARISQYF
CDR3nt: TGCGCCAGCAGCTTGGACGGGGGGGCCCGGATTTCGCAGTATTTT
j_gene: TRBJ2-3
d_gene: TRBD2
abundance: -
v_gene: TRBV5-1
len: 15

CDR3aa: CSAREETQYF
CDR3nt: TGCAGTGCTAGAGAAGAGACCCAGTACTTC
j_gene: TRBJ2-5
d_gene: -
abundance: -
v_gene: TRBV20-1
len: 10

CDR3aa: CASSLTPQETQYF
CDR3nt: TGCGCCAGCAGCCTAACGCCCCAAGAGACCCAGTACTTC
j_gene: TRBJ2-5
d_gene: -
abundance: -
v_gene: TRBV5-1
len: 13

CDR3aa: CASSYRGDSNYGYTF
CDR3nt: TGCGCCAGCTCATACCGGGGAGATTCTAACTATGGCTACACCTTC
j_gene: TRBJ1-2
d_gene: -
abundance: -
v_gene: TRBV5-1
len: 15

CDR3aa: CASSLPGLAVYNEQFF
CDR3nt: TGCGCCAGCAGCCTACCGGGACTAGCGGTGTACAATGAGCAGTTCTTC
j_gene: TRBJ2-1
d_gene: TRBD2
abundance: -
v_gene: TRBV5-1
len: 16

CDR3aa: CASRTGQLYGYTF
CDR3nt: TGCGCCAGCAGAACGGGACAGCTCTATGGCTACACCTTC
j_gene: TRBJ1-2
d_gene: TRBD1
abundance: -
v_gene: TRBV5-1
len: 13

CDR3aa: CASSTRTGANSPLHF
CDR3nt: TGTGCCAGTAGTACCAGGACAGGGGCCAATTCACCCCTCCACTTT
j_gene: TRBJ1-6
d_gene: TRBD1
abundance: -
v_gene: TRBV19
len: 15

CDR3aa: CASSTTGGGTDTQYF
CDR3nt: TGTGCCAGTAGTACCACAGGGGGCGGCACAGATACGCAGTATTTT
j_gene: TRBJ2-3
d_gene: TRBD1
abundance: -
v_gene: TRBV19
len: 15

CDR3aa: CASSIAGLMGGGYTF
CDR3nt: TGTGCCAGCAGCATAGCGGGACTGATGGGGGGTGGCTACACCTTC
j_gene: TRBJ1-2
d_gene: -
abundance: few
v_gene: TRBV7-8
len: 15

CDR3aa: CASSSPGQRGTYEQYF
CDR3nt: TGTGCCAGCAGTTCACCGGGACAGAGGGGAACCTACGAGCAGTACTTC
j_gene: TRBJ2-7
d_gene: TRBD1
abundance: -
v_gene: TRBV27
len: 16

CDR3aa: CASSQDNGMNTEAFF
CDR3nt: TGCGCCAGCAGCCAAGATAACGGGATGAACACTGAAGCTTTCTTT
j_gene: TRBJ1-1
d_gene: -
abundance: few
v_gene: TRBV4-1
len: 15

CDR3aa: CASSQDYIPRGSSYEQYF
CDR3nt: TGCGCCAGCAGCCAAGATTATATACCCAGGGGGAGCTCCTACGAGCAGTACTTC
j_gene: TRBJ2-7
d_gene: TRBD1
abundance: -
v_gene: TRBV4-3
len: 18

CDR3aa: CASSQEWDGNYNEQFF
CDR3nt: TGCGCCAGCAGCCAAGAATGGGACGGTAACTACAATGAGCAGTTCTTC
j_gene: TRBJ2-1
d_gene: -
abundance: -
v_gene: TRBV4-1
len: 16

CDR3aa: CASSNDRAGTQYF
CDR3nt: TGTGCCAGCAGCAACGACAGGGCTGGTACGCAGTATTTT
j_gene: TRBJ2-3
d_gene: TRBD1
abundance: -
v_gene: TRBV7-2
len: 13

CDR3aa: CASRIPGLADTGELFF
CDR3nt: TGCGCCAGCAGGATTCCGGGACTAGCGGACACCGGGGAGCTGTTTTTT
j_gene: TRBJ2-2
d_gene: TRBD2
abundance: few
v_gene: TRBV5-1
len: 16